The text below deals with one T cell receptor beta chain. How the authors handled the data: Amplification with reference gene primers provided the estimates of nucleated cell counts. The protocol was immunoSEQ multiplex PCR, while the TCRdb copy is restricted to in-frame clones and leaves out a portion. D and trimming were read from the DNA, whereas the V and J calls and clone size are those reported in that table. The table has 90,000 to 100,000 clones, 70% to 90% seen once. The data originate from a study of blood T cell repertoires in COVID-19. Looking at the study overall: Collection of acute and convalescent COVID-19 samples took place in the United States, Italy and Spain.

Germline V lookup: CDR1 SGHRS, CDR2 YFSETQ. The CDR3 length is 17 residues. With V trimmed by 1 base and J by 1 base, 3 bases remained unmatched. Enrolled during active infection, Seattle patients were then followed longitudinally. The origin of this receptor is a man over 45 with COVID-19, enrolled during active disease. Sequencing was done on a sample of peripheral blood. The chain is built from TRBV5-1 and TRBJ2-5; the match to TRBD2 covers 14 bases. In DNA form, the CDR3 reads TGCGCCAGCAGCTTGCAGGGACTAGCGGGGGCCCAAGAGACCCAGTACTTC. Residues: CASSLQGLAGAQETQYF.